The clone carrying this TCR beta chain was found a few times. Its antigen is unidentified. Multiplex PCR amplified TCR beta CDR3 with 32 V and 13 J primers. TCRdb fed the multiplex PCR reads into MiXCR, producing one record per CDR3 protein. The table lists fewer than 2,500 distinct CDR3 sequences, 45% of them singletons. Template came from bulk tumor genomic DNA, at approximately 640 ng per sample. Each primary tumor yielded several biopsies, collected far apart from one another at surgery. Enrolled patients presented with newly diagnosed, previously untreated non-small cell lung cancer and underwent curative surgery. This specimen belongs to a study of immune heterogeneity within non-small cell lung tumors. Study-level findings and limits: Within each patient, tumor sites shared identical dominant CDR3 beta clonotypes and also held site-unique high-frequency clones.

Germline lookup yields CDR1 MNHEY and CDR2 SMNVEV (reference sequence). The CDR3 loop spans 15 amino acids. Losses at the gene ends were 1 base for V and 6 bases for J; bases not matched to a gene: 4. The sequenced sample consisted of lung tumor tissue. The sequence was obtained from a man aged 65 to 79 with non-small cell lung cancer. The chain joins TRBV27 to TRBJ2-1, with TRBD2 matching over 9 bases. The CDR3 nucleotides are TGTGCCAGCAGTTTATATAGCGGGAGCGGCAATGAGCAGTTCTTC. Translating it yields CASSLYSGSGNEQFF.